The source of this TCR beta chain is a study of T cells after yellow fever vaccination. Overall study: Fractions of limited cellularity were prepared by means of SMART-Seq v4 Ultra Low Input. General observations from the study: There was a possibility that FACS-sorted repertoires contained abundant clonotypes contaminating from the bulk population.

This CDR3 region has 13 residues. From germline, CDR1 is DFQATT and CDR2 SNEGSKA (reference sequence). V lost 6 bases, J lost 7 bases, and 7 bases stayed unmatched. Conversion of TCR transcripts into cDNA relied on 5'RACE template switching, which added a universal primer site and UMIs. Each CDR3 protein is one row after TCRdb ran MiXCR on the 5' RACE reads. The sample yields fewer than 400,000 distinct CDR3 sequences, roughly 6.1% seen once. This clonotype showed up just a few times. Antigen: not known. Specimen: PBMCs, collected 5 days after the yellow fever booster vaccination. The genes are TRBV20-1 and TRBJ2-2; 8 bases map to TRBD2. The source of this sequence is a man between 25 and 39 years old who received the YFV17D yellow fever vaccine. CDR3 bases: TGCAGTGCAACCGGGACTAGTCACGGGGAGCTGTTTTTT. Residues: CSATGTSHGELFF.